Each of the 32 T cell receptor beta chains below was sequenced from the same sample in a study of metastatic and nonmetastatic thyroid tumors. TCRdb reanalyzed the PCR reads via MiXCR. Of 14,000 or so clones in the sample, 30% to 35% were seen once. Thyroid surgery was preceded by no treatment in any patient. Sequenced sample: tumor tissue. All receptors come from a female donor with papillary thyroid cancer or a benign thyroid nodule (not recorded which). Some clones in this sample may be carry-over from other donors' samples.

The rearrangement links TRBV4-2 to TRBJ2-7; weak D call: TRBD1 (7 bases). This CDR3 contains 15 residues. The V end was cut by 1 base, the J end by 0 bases, with 10 bases between. Germline V gives CDR1 LGHNA, CDR2 YNFKEQ. DNA of the CDR3: TGTGCCAGCAGCCAAGGGGGGGACAGCTCCTACGAGCAGTACTTC. Residues: CASSQGGDSSYEQYF.

The J gene is TRBJ2-1, the V gene TRBV4-2; 12 bases agree with TRBD2. From germline, CDR1 is LGHNA and CDR2 YNFKEQ. Trimming took 5 bases from V and 8 from J; bases not matched to a gene: 16. This CDR3 comprises 18 residues. The CDR3 region is CASSSRGGTSGWFDEQFF. The CDR3 bases are TGTGCCAGCAGCTCCAGGGGAGGGACTAGCGGGTGGTTCGATGAGCAGTTCTTC.

The table lists this clone with many counts. The rearrangement joins TRBV5-4 to TRBJ2-7; 7 positions match TRBD1. The CDR3 loop spans 14 amino acids. Germline V CDR1 and CDR2: SGHNT, YYREEE (reference sequence). The trim removed 4 bases at V and 2 bases at J, leaving 6 bases unmatched. The CDR3 DNA reads TGTGCCAGCAGCCTCGACAGGGCAACCTACGAGCAGTACTTC. It specifies CASSLDRATYEQYF.

In its sample, this clone is medium-sized (0.01 to 0.1%). The chain has TRBV5-1 and TRBJ1-6; TRBD1 matches 7 bases. The V gene's germline CDR1 is SGHRS and CDR2 YFSETQ. The V segment lost 2 bases and the J segment 5 bases; nucleotides outside the gene matches: 4. This CDR3 region has 15 residues. In DNA form, the CDR3 reads TGCGCCAGCAGCTTCCGGGACAGTAATAATTCACCCCTCCACTTT. This gives the protein CASSFRDSNNSPLHF.

This clone counts as medium-sized. The chain combines TRBV19 with TRBJ2-7, with D hard to call. This CDR3 is 15 amino acids long. The germline V and J ends were trimmed by 5 bases and 3 bases, with 17 bases remaining between them. Per the germline V gene, CDR1 is LNHDA and CDR2 is SQIVND (reference sequence). The CDR3 bases are TGTGCCAGTAGTGCCCGGGCCTGGCCATACTACGAGCAGTACTTC. This gives the protein CASSARAWPYYEQYF.

This rearrangement joins TRBV7-8 to TRBJ1-6; 7 bases map to TRBD1. The CDR3 is 17 amino acids. V shed 5 bases, J shed 0 bases, and the junction held 7 bases outside the gene matches. The germline V gene has CDR1 SGHVS and CDR2 FQNEAQ. The CDR3 protein is CASSPQGQPSYNSPLHF. CDR3 sequence (DNA): TGTGCCAGCAGCCCTCAGGGACAGCCCTCCTATAATTCACCCCTCCACTTT.

This clone came up many times. The rearrangement links TRBV2 to TRBJ2-5; D is undetermined. Germline assignment: CDR1 SNHLY and CDR2 FYNNEI. This CDR3 contains 15 residues. With 4 bases removed from V and 5 bases from J, the gap between germline ends came to 17 bases. CDR3 in amino acids: CASSGVLGVRETQYF. The CDR3 DNA sequence: TGTGCCAGCAGTGGAGTTCTGGGTGTGAGGGAGACCCAGTACTTC.

The chain is built from TRBV20-1 and TRBJ2-4; 12 bases match TRBD2. The germline CDR1 and CDR2 sequences are DFQATT and SNEGSKA (reference sequence). V was pared by 0 bases and J by 15 bases, with 15 bases of the junction left unmatched. The CDR3 is made up of 16 amino acids. CDR3 sequence (DNA): TGCAGTGCTAGAGATATCCTAGCGGGAGGGAATTTAGCAACGTACTTC. This sequence encodes CSARDILAGGNLATYF.

This sequence joins TRBV20-1 and TRBJ2-7; TRBD2 might be the D (6 bases). The CDR3 runs 14 residues. Germline CDR1 and CDR2: DFQATT and SNEGSKA (reference sequence). Trimming took off 5 bases at V and 1 base at J, with 15 bases between the two ends. CDR3 loop: CSAPSSDNSYEQYF. The DNA for the CDR3 is TGCAGTGCTCCTTCTAGCGATAATTCCTACGAGCAGTACTTC.

This clone was seen many times. The J gene is TRBJ2-5, the V gene TRBV30; 9 bases fit TRBD1. CDR1 and CDR2 (germline): GTSNPN, SVGIG (reference sequence). With V trimmed by 3 bases and J by 2 bases, 7 bases remained unmatched. The CDR3 is made up of 15 amino acids. CDR3 amino acids: CAWRGGQGKQETQYF. The CDR3 DNA follows: TGTGCCTGGAGGGGGGGACAGGGTAAACAAGAGACCCAGTACTTC.

The V call is TRBV20-1, the J call TRBJ2-6; no clear D. The germline V gene encodes CDR1 DFQATT and CDR2 SNEGSKA (reference sequence). The CDR3 runs to 14 residues. V lost 3 bases and J 0 bases, leaving 6 bases between the germline ends. The CDR3 region is CSASGYSGANVLTF. CDR3 coding DNA: TGCAGTGCTAGTGGTTACTCTGGGGCCAACGTCCTGACTTTC.

Many counts were recorded for this clone. This chain uses TRBV10-2 with TRBJ1-6; D may be TRBD1 (5 bases). The germline V gene encodes CDR1 WSHSY and CDR2 SAAADI. Trimming removed 0 bases at V and 2 bases at J, with 8 bases between. This CDR3 is 16 amino acids long. DNA for the CDR3: TGCGCCAGCAGTGAGTCCCGCAGGGCCTATAATTCACCCCTCCACTTT. Its translation: CASSESRRAYNSPLHF.

This clone came up many times. The rearrangement links TRBV3-1 to TRBJ2-3, with TRBD1 identical over 7 bases. CDR1 and CDR2 (germline): LGHDT, YNNKEL (reference sequence). The V and J ends lost 5 bases and 1 base, in that order; junction bases with no gene match: 9. This CDR3 comprises 16 residues. In DNA form, the CDR3 reads TGTGCCAGCAGCGCCTCACAGGGGCTGGGCACAGATACGCAGTATTTT. Amino acid sequence: CASSASQGLGTDTQYF.

This clone was detected ten times or more. Because it lacks the conserved phenylalanine or tryptophan at the end, this CDR3 is likely a read error. The V and J genes are TRBV6-1 and TRBJ2-1, with D possibly matching TRBD1 (6 bases). Per the germline V gene, CDR1 is MNHNS and CDR2 is SASEGT. V was cut by 8 bases and J by 7 bases, with 12 bases left in between. This CDR3 has 12 amino acids. CDR3 in DNA: TGTGCCAGCTGGGGGCCATTGAATGAGCAGTTCTCC. Its translation: CASWGPLNEQFS.

This clone has only a few counts. The CDR3 carries no conserved terminal phenylalanine or tryptophan, so it likely arises from a read error. The chain recombines TRBV19 with TRBJ2-5; D is unresolved. This CDR3 is built from 12 residues. V was cut by 3 bases and J by 5 bases, with 7 bases left in between. Germline loops: CDR1 LNHDA, CDR2 SQIVND (reference sequence). The CDR3 bases are TGTGCCAGTAGTATCGGGTTGGAGACCCAGTACCTC. Residues: CASSIGLETQYL.

J is TRBJ1-2 and V is TRBV2, with 7 positions matching TRBD1. After removal of 7 bases from V and 3 bases from J, the junction contained 17 bases not matched to a gene. CDR3 size: 17 residues. Germline CDR1 reads SNHLY; CDR2 reads FYNNEI. CDR3 nucleotides: TGTGCCAGCATCGTGGGGGGGCCGGGACAGCTACACTATGGCTACACCTTC. Its protein product is CASIVGGPGQLHYGYTF.

This clone was observed many times. V usage is TRBV30 and J usage is TRBJ2-7; D assignment may be TRBD1 or TRBD2 (5 bases each). This CDR3 is 15 amino acids long. Trimming removed 3 bases at V and 2 bases at J, with 17 bases between. Germline values: CDR1 GTSNPN, CDR2 SVGIG (reference sequence). The CDR3 spells CAWSKGPGPAYEQYF. The CDR3 nucleotides read TGTGCCTGGAGCAAGGGACCGGGCCCAGCCTACGAGCAGTACTTC.

V usage is TRBV6-6 and J usage is TRBJ2-2; D may be TRBD2 (5 bases). The germline gives CDR1 MNHNY, CDR2 SVGAGI (reference sequence). V gave up 1 base and J gave up 4 bases, with 7 bases separating them. The CDR3 runs 14 residues. Here the CDR3 reads CASSYLATTGELFF. The CDR3 DNA reads TGTGCCAGCAGTTACTTAGCGACCACCGGGGAGCTGTTTTTT.

The rearrangement uses TRBV5-1 and TRBJ2-5; TRBD2 agrees at 12 bases. The germline V gene encodes CDR1 SGHRS and CDR2 YFSETQ. V was clipped by 3 bases and J by 1 base; unmatched bases: 1. This CDR3 has 15 residues. CDR3 region: CASSSLAGGQETQYF. The CDR3 nucleotides are TGCGCCAGCAGCTCACTAGCGGGGGGCCAAGAGACCCAGTACTTC.

The CDR3 region is CASSLGEREPPGELFF. The DNA for the CDR3 is TGCGCCAGCAGCTTGGGGGAGCGGGAGCCCCCCGGGGAGCTGTTTTTT. J is TRBJ2-2 and V is TRBV5-1, with 8 bases that match TRBD2. Trimming removed 0 bases from V and 6 bases from J; junction bases left unmatched: 7. There are 16 residues in the CDR3. CDR1 and CDR2 from the germline V gene are SGHRS and YFSETQ.

The sample holds many counts of this clone. V is TRBV11-2 and J is TRBJ1-5, with D unclear. The V end was cut by 5 bases, the J end by 5 bases, with 10 bases between. Germline lookup yields CDR1 SGHAT and CDR2 FQNNGV. The CDR3 loop spans 13 amino acids. The CDR3 region has the DNA TGTGCCAGCAGCCTAGGCAGTTATCAGCCCCAGCATTTT. It specifies CASSLGSYQPQHF. Full variable domain (outside the CDR3, taken from reference TRBV11-2 and TRBJ1-5): EAGVAQSPRYKIIEKRQSVAFWCNPISGHATLYWYQQILGQGPKLLIQFQNNGVVDDSQLPKDRFSAERLKGVDSTLKIQPAKLEDSAVYLCASSLGSYQPQHFGDGTRLSIL.

This clone was seen repeatedly, ten times or more. The rearrangement links TRBV29-1 to TRBJ2-7; no reliable D call. Trimming took off 5 bases at V and 0 bases at J, with 14 bases between the two ends. CDR3 size: 14 residues. Looked up from germline, CDR1 is SQVTM and CDR2 is ANQGSEA. CDR3 sequence (DNA): TGCAGCGTTCGGGTCTCCTCGGGCTCCTACGAGCAGTACTTC. This sequence encodes CSVRVSSGSYEQYF.

This clone was picked up a small number of times. One junction end does not reproduce the germline sequence, and a read error may be involved. Different DNA sequences within this sample yield the same CDR3. The chain recombines TRBV28 with TRBJ1-4; the match to TRBD1 covers 12 bases. CDR3 length: 15 amino acids. The germline V gene encodes CDR1 MDHEN and CDR2 SYDVKM. The CDR3 nucleotides read TGTGCCAGCAGCTTGGGACAGGGGGCTAATGAAAAACTTTTTTTC. It codes for CASSLGQGANEKLFF.

CDR3 nucleotide sequence: TGCAGTGCTAGGCTCCCGGGGCTAGGAGGCTACACCTTC. It is translated as CSARLPGLGGYTF. This chain uses TRBV20-1 with TRBJ1-2, with D perhaps TRBD1 (5 bases). There are 13 residues in the CDR3. CDR1 and CDR2 from the germline V gene are DFQATT and SNEGSKA (reference sequence). Trimming cost V 3 bases and J 8 bases, with 16 bases left between them.

This clone occurred many times. The DNA for the CDR3 is TGTGCCAGTAGTATAGGCTGGAGGATCGGCAATCAGCCCCAGCATTTT. Protein: CASSIGWRIGNQPQHF. The chain carries TRBV19 and TRBJ1-5; D ambiguous. CDR3 length: 16 amino acids. Germline loops: CDR1 LNHDA, CDR2 SQIVND (reference sequence). V was cut by 1 base and J by 2 bases, with 12 bases left in between.

The sample holds many counts of this clone. This rearrangement joins TRBV7-9 to TRBJ2-7; 7 nucleotides agree with TRBD1. With 5 bases clipped from V and 4 bases from J, the junction kept 8 bases outside the gene matches. Germline CDR1 is SEHNR and CDR2 is FQNEAQ (reference sequence). The CDR3 is 14 residues long. CDR3 loop: CASSTGQSRYEQYF. The CDR3 nucleotides are TGTGCCAGCAGCACGGGACAGTCTAGGTACGAGCAGTACTTC.

This clone has more than one count but fewer than ten. The chain has TRBV2 and TRBJ1-2, with 7 positions matching TRBD1. V lost 1 base and J lost 4; bases outside the gene matches: 6. Per germline, CDR1 SNHLY and CDR2 FYNNEI. This CDR3 comprises 15 residues. CDR3 residues: CASSEVDRKLYGYTF. The CDR3, as DNA: TGTGCCAGCAGTGAAGTGGACAGGAAACTCTATGGCTACACCTTC.

The chain links TRBV19 to TRBJ2-1; 9 bases match TRBD2. Germline V gene data show CDR1 as LNHDA and CDR2 as SQIVND (reference sequence). Germline trimming cut 3 bases from V and 4 bases from J; bases unmatched to any gene: 4. CDR3 length equals 15 residues. The CDR3 here is CASSIWREGYNEQFF. In DNA, the CDR3 is TGTGCCAGTAGTATCTGGCGGGAGGGGTACAATGAGCAGTTCTTC. The full variable domain, in which reference TRBV19 and TRBJ2-1 provide the parts outside the CDR3, is DGGITQSPKYLFRKEGQNVTLSCEQNLNHDAMYWYRQDPGQGLRLIYYSQIVNDFQKGDIAEGYSVSREKKESFPLTVTSAQKNPTAFYLCASSIWREGYNEQFFGPGTRLTVL.

The chain has TRBV5-4 and TRBJ2-1; TRBD1 agrees at 11 bases. The CDR3 consists of 15 residues. Per the germline V gene, CDR1 is SGHNT and CDR2 is YYREEE (reference sequence). V lost 1 base and J lost 5; bases outside the gene matches: 2. The CDR3 is CASSLTGQGDNEQFF. CDR3 sequence (DNA): TGTGCCAGCAGCTTGACGGGACAGGGGGACAATGAGCAGTTCTTC.

This clone has more than one count but fewer than ten. The chain joins TRBV20-1 to TRBJ2-1; 7 bases agree with TRBD2. Trimming removed 5 bases from V and 0 bases from J; junction bases left unmatched: 7. Germline CDR1 reads DFQATT; CDR2 reads SNEGSKA (reference sequence). CDR3 length: 15 residues. CDR3 residues: CSAGTGGNSYNEQFF. In DNA, the CDR3 is TGCAGTGCTGGGACCGGGGGGAACTCCTACAATGAGCAGTTCTTC.

This chain connects TRBV14 to TRBJ2-7; a weak D match, TRBD2 (6 bases). Germline V CDR1 and CDR2: SGHDN, FVKESK. The CDR3 length is 15 residues. The V end was cut by 4 bases, the J end by 4 bases, with 17 bases between. CDR3 DNA sequence: TGTGCCAGCAGCCGAGGCTCCAGACTAGTATACGAGCAGTACTTC. Protein sequence: CASSRGSRLVYEQYF.

This clone turned up a few times. This chain joins TRBV19 and TRBJ2-5; possible D gene TRBD1, 6 bases. Germline lookup yields CDR1 LNHDA and CDR2 SQIVND (reference sequence). V gave up 5 bases and J gave up 6 bases, with 13 bases separating them. The CDR3 runs to 13 residues. CDR3 region: CASSSQGPKTQYF. For the CDR3, the DNA is TGTGCCAGTAGTTCCCAGGGGCCAAAGACCCAGTACTTC. The variable domain in full, with the rest retrieved from reference TRBV19 and TRBJ2-5, is DGGITQSPKYLFRKEGQNVTLSCEQNLNHDAMYWYRQDPGQGLRLIYYSQIVNDFQKGDIAEGYSVSREKKESFPLTVTSAQKNPTAFYLCASSSQGPKTQYFGPGTRLLVL.